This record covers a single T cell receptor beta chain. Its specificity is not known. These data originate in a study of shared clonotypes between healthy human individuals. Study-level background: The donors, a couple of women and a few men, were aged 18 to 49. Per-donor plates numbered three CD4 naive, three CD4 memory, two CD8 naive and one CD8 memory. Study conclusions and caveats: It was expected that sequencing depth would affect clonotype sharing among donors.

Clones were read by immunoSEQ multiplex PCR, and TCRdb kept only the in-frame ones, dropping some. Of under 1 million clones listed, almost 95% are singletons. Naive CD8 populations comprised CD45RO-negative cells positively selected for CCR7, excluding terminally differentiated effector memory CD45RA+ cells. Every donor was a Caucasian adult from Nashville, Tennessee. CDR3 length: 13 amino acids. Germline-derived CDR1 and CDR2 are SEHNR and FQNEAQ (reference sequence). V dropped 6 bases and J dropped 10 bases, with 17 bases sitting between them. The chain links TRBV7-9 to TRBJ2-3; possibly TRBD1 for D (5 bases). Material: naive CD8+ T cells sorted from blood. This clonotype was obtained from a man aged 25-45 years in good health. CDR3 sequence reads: CASRQDPGKAQYF. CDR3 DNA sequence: TGTGCCAGCAGACAGGACCCAGGGAAAGCGCAGTATTTT. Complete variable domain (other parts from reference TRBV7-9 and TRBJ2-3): DTGVSQNPRHKITKRGQNVTFRCDPISEHNRLYWYRQTLGQGPEFLTYFQNEAQLEKSRLLSDRFSAERPKGSFSTLEIQRTEQGDSAMYLCASRQDPGKAQYFGPGTRLTVL.